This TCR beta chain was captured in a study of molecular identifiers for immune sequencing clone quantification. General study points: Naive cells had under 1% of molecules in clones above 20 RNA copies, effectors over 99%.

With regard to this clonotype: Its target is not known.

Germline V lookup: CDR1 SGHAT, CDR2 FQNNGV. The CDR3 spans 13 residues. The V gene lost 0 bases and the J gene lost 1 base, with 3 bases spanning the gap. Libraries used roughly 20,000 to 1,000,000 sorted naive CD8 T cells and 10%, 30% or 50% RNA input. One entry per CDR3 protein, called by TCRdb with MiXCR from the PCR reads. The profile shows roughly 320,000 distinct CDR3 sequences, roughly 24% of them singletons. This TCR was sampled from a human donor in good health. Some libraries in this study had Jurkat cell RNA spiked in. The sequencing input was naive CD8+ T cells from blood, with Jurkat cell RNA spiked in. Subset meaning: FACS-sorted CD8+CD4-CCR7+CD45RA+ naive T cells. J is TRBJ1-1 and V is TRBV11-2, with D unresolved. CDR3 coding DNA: TGTGCCAGCAGCTTAGATAAGAACACTGAAGCTTTCTTT. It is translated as CASSLDKNTEAFF.